Detailed here is one T cell receptor beta chain. Assay used: immunoSEQ multiplex PCR; TCRdb lists only in-frame clones, some missing. The table records about 260,000 clones, around 87% of them present only once. The record originates from a study of blood T cell repertoires in COVID-19. Background on the study: The cDNA or gDNA used as material had been derived from T cells, B-cell-depleted T cells, or PBMCs.

The CDR3 is 13 residues long. Germline CDR1 reads MNHNY; CDR2 reads SVGAGI (reference sequence). Between the trimmed V and J ends, which lost 8 bases and 4 bases, there was a span of 14 bases. Sequencing input: peripheral blood. The source of this sequence is a woman aged 50 to 60 with acute or convalescent COVID-19. The V and J genes are TRBV6-6 and TRBJ1-2; a weak D match, TRBD1 (6 bases). CDR3 in amino acids: CASRRGASYGYTF. CDR3 nucleotide sequence: TGTGCCAGCCGACGGGGGGCGAGCTATGGCTACACCTTC.